The clone carrying this TCR beta chain has a handful of counts. Its antigen is still unknown. Hyperthyroidism, newly diagnosed and lasting under 2 months, affected patients aged 18 to 65. The PBMCs studied were ones that came from 9 to 10 ml fresh peripheral blood. Template material for amplifying TCR beta CDR3 regions consisted of RNA transcripts. Carried out on the TCR CDR3, a first-round RT-PCR used the HTBI primer set. TCRdb called the multiplex PCR reads again in MiXCR, with one record for every CDR3 protein. Here the sample spans a few hundred thousand distinct CDR3 sequences, approximately 14% being singletons. The ends were cut back, 3 bases at V and 3 bases at J, with 11 bases in the middle. The CDR3 spans 15 residues. CDR1 and CDR2 (germline): KGHDR, SFDVKD. This specimen comes from a study of T cells in Graves' hyperthyroidism and ophthalmopathy. As for the study in general: Pretreatment peripheral blood was obtained at initial diagnosis.

Study observations and caveats: Blood also held most thyroid clonotypes expanded beyond 0.001.

The sequence came from a woman aged 30 to 39 with Graves' hyperthyroidism. Sample: blood. The V and J genes are TRBV24-1 and TRBJ2-1, with no clear D. The CDR3 coding sequence is TGTGCCACCAGTGATGCTAGATCCATCTACAATGAGCAGTTCTTC. This encodes CATSDARSIYNEQFF.